A single sample is the source of the 26 T cell receptor beta chains below, sequenced in a study of T cell responses to AZD1222 COVID-19 vaccine. Here immunoSEQ multiplex PCR was the method, and the copy in TCRdb shows in-frame clones only, minus some. The sample has more than 95,000 clones, approximately 89% seen once; the top ten hold about 4.4%. The material was peripheral blood, obtained 28 days after the second AZD1222 dose. The receptors derive from an adult who received the AZD1222 COVID-19 vaccine.

The chain is built from TRBV5-1 and TRBJ2-4; D gene ambiguous. The V gene lost 8 bases and the J gene lost 0 bases, with 15 bases spanning the gap. Germline V lookup: CDR1 SGHRS, CDR2 YFSETQ. This CDR3 has 15 amino acids. CDR3 residues: CASTDKNLAKNIQYF. Here the CDR3 DNA reads TGCGCCAGTACCGACAAAAACCTAGCCAAAAACATTCAGTACTTC.

This sequence joins TRBV5-6 and TRBJ1-1; D may be TRBD1 (6 bases). The germline V and J ends were trimmed by 4 bases and 0 bases, with 13 bases remaining between them. The length of the CDR3 is 15 residues. Germline V lookup: CDR1 SGHDT, CDR2 YYEEEE. The CDR3 protein is CASSADRLLNTEAFF. The DNA for the CDR3 is TGTGCCAGCAGCGCCGACAGGCTCTTGAACACTGAAGCTTTCTTT.

V gene TRBV3-1 (or the pseudogene TRBV3-2) combines with J gene TRBJ2-7; no reliable D call. Deletions cut 0 bases from V and 2 bases from J, with 5 bases between. Germline CDR1 is LGHDT and CDR2 is YNNKEL (reference sequence). This CDR3 has 13 residues. CDR3 amino acids: CASSQDVAYEQYF. CDR3 sequence (DNA): TGTGCCAGCAGCCAAGATGTGGCCTACGAGCAGTACTTC.

The chain combines TRBV6-5 with TRBJ1-1; no reliable D call. V was clipped by 0 bases and J by 11 bases, with 13 bases between them. CDR1 is MNHEY, CDR2 SVGAGI, per germline. This CDR3 is 13 amino acids long. CDR3 residues: CASSYSSRTEAFF. CDR3 DNA sequence: TGTGCCAGCAGTTACTCGAGCAGGACCGAGGCTTTCTTT.

The chain recombines TRBV6-6 with TRBJ1-2; the D is unclear. The germline V gene has CDR1 MNHNY and CDR2 SVGAGI (reference sequence). Trimming took 0 bases from V and 6 from J, leaving 11 bases between them. The CDR3 is 14 amino acids. Here the CDR3 DNA reads TGTGCCAGCAGTTACTCTGGACTGCCAGATGGCTACACCTTC. Translated: CASSYSGLPDGYTF.

This sequence joins TRBV4-1 and TRBJ1-6; no reliable D call. V shed 3 bases and J shed 0 bases, with 9 bases lying between them. Germline CDR1 MGHRA, CDR2 YSYEKL. CDR3 length: 16 amino acids. CDR3 in amino acids: CASSHQQSSYNSPLHF. CDR3 sequence (DNA): TGCGCCAGCAGCCACCAACAGAGCTCCTATAATTCACCCCTCCACTTT.

In the case of this clone: Additional DNA sequences in this sample encode the identical CDR3. The V call is TRBV28, the J call TRBJ1-3; D ambiguous. CDR1 MDHEN and CDR2 SYDVKM come from the germline V gene. V lost 3 bases and J lost 0, with 9 bases in between. This CDR3 has 15 residues. The CDR3 DNA follows: TGTGCCAGCAGTTTTGGACGACGCTCTGGAAACACCATATATTTT. It is translated as CASSFGRRSGNTIYF.

V and J are TRBV10-3 and TRBJ2-7; D not resolved. The CDR3 is 14 residues long. Trimming removed 0 bases at V and 6 bases at J, with 12 bases between. CDR1 is ENHRY and CDR2 is SYGVKD in the germline V gene. CDR3 nucleotides: TGTGCCATCAGTGAGTCTCGGCCCCTGAGCGAGCAGTACTTC. Amino acids: CAISESRPLSEQYF.

The V and J genes are TRBV29-1 and TRBJ2-4; no clear D. Trimming shortened V by 6 bases and J by 13 bases, and 22 bases separated the two germline ends. In germline, CDR1 is SQVTM, CDR2 ANQGSEA. CDR3 length: 13 amino acids. The CDR3 DNA reads TGCAGCGTCGCCGAAACTGCTACAACTGGACAGTACTTC. This gives the protein CSVAETATTGQYF.

The DNA of the CDR3 is TGCAGCGTTGATACCGGGACAGGGTGGTATGAGACCCAGTACTTC. Translating gives CSVDTGTGWYETQYF. The chain uses TRBV29-1 and TRBJ2-5; 9 bases agree with TRBD1. Germline CDR1 and CDR2: SQVTM and ANQGSEA. Germline trimming cut 3 bases from V and 5 bases from J; bases unmatched to any gene: 10. CDR3 length: 15 residues. Combining the CDR3 with reference TRBV29-1 and TRBJ2-5 gives the whole variable domain SAVISQKPSRDICQRGTSLTIQCQVDSQVTMMFWYRQQPGQSLTLIATANQGSEATYESGFVIDKFPISRPNLTFSTLTVSNMSPEDSSIYLCSVDTGTGWYETQYFGPGTRLLVL.

The chain carries TRBV19 and TRBJ2-3, with 9 positions matching TRBD1. Germline CDR1 is LNHDA and CDR2 is SQIVND (reference sequence). CDR3 length: 17 residues. V shed 2 bases, J shed 3 bases, and the junction held 9 bases outside the gene matches. CDR3 nucleotide sequence: TGTGCCAGTAGTATACTCGGACAGGGGAGTGGGACAGATACGCAGTATTTT. Amino acids: CASSILGQGSGTDTQYF.

The chain is built from TRBV15 and TRBJ2-7; D is tentatively TRBD1 or TRBD2 (7 bases each). V lost 3 bases and J 5 bases, leaving 17 bases between the germline ends. Germline CDR1 and CDR2: LNHNV and YYDKDF (reference sequence). The CDR3 spans 15 residues. The CDR3 protein is CATSRGGGRSNEQYF. The CDR3, as DNA: TGTGCCACCAGCAGGGGAGGGGGCCGATCCAACGAGCAGTACTTC.

This chain joins TRBV7-9 and TRBJ2-2; possibly TRBD1 or TRBD2 for D (6 bases each). The CDR3 contains 17 residues. Looked up from germline, CDR1 is SEHNR and CDR2 is FQNEAQ (reference sequence). V was cut by 5 bases and J by 7 bases, with 23 bases left in between. DNA for the CDR3: TGTGCCAGCAGCGAAACCCCTCCCGGGGGCTATCACGGGGAGCTGTTTTTT. Translation: CASSETPPGGYHGELFF.

The rearrangement links TRBV4-1 to TRBJ2-7; 7 positions match TRBD2. This CDR3 contains 16 residues. Germline loops: CDR1 MGHRA, CDR2 YSYEKL. V shed 3 bases, J shed 0 bases, and the junction held 8 bases outside the gene matches. CDR3 loop: CASSQGGRKFSYEQYF. In nucleotides, the CDR3 is TGCGCCAGCAGCCAGGGGGGGAGAAAATTCTCCTACGAGCAGTACTTC.

The V gene is TRBV4-3, the J gene TRBJ1-5; 9 bases map to TRBD1. The germline CDR1 and CDR2 sequences are LGHNA and YSLEER. The CDR3 is 18 residues long. V dropped 0 bases and J dropped 2; count of bases not matched to a gene: 8. The CDR3 nucleotides are TGCGCCAGCAGCCAAGAGGGACAGGGAGGCGGTGGCAATCAGCCCCAGCATTTT. It specifies CASSQEGQGGGGNQPQHF.

Only a few counts were recorded for this clone. Within the sample, other DNA sequences also encode this same CDR3. J is TRBJ2-1 and V is TRBV2, with a tentative D call TRBD1 (5 bases). Germline V gene sequence: CDR1 SNHLY, CDR2 FYNNEI. This CDR3 spans 14 amino acids. The ends were cut back, 7 bases at V and 0 bases at J, with 10 bases in the middle. The CDR3 is CASTRGSSYNEQFF. CDR3 nucleotide sequence: TGTGCCAGCACTAGGGGCAGCTCCTACAATGAGCAGTTCTTC.

V and J are TRBV13 and TRBJ2-7, with 9 bases matching TRBD1. The CDR3 contains 13 residues. Germline V gene data show CDR1 as PRHDT and CDR2 as FYEKMQ (reference sequence). V gave up 5 bases and J gave up 3 bases; unmatched junction bases: 2. CDR3 residues: CASSPGQGYEQYF. In DNA form, the CDR3 reads TGTGCCAGCAGCCCGGGACAGGGCTACGAGCAGTACTTC. The full variable domain, with the rest looked up from reference TRBV13 and TRBJ2-7, is AAGVIQSPRHLIKEKRETATLKCYPIPRHDTVYWYQQGPGQDPQFLISFYEKMQSDKGSIPDRFSAQQFSDYHSELNMSSLELGDSALYFCASSPGQGYEQYFGPGTRLTVT.

This rearrangement joins TRBV18 to TRBJ1-6; D is unclear. Looked up from germline, CDR1 is KGHSH and CDR2 is LQKENI. The CDR3 contains 14 residues. V gave up 3 bases and J gave up 10 bases, with 13 bases separating them. CDR3 residues: CASSPWGERSPLHF. CDR3 nucleotides: TGTGCCAGCTCACCGTGGGGAGAGAGGTCACCCCTCCACTTT.

V gene TRBV28 combines with J gene TRBJ2-5, with 9 bases lining up with TRBD2. The CDR3 extends over 16 amino acids. J lost 5 bases, V lost 6 bases, and 13 bases had no gene match. Per the germline V gene, CDR1 is MDHEN and CDR2 is SYDVKM. CDR3 sequence (DNA): TGTGCCAGCAGCCTAGATTTAAGCGGGGGGTCCGAGACCCAGTACTTC. Its protein product is CASSLDLSGGSETQYF.

J is TRBJ2-1 and V is TRBV7-9; D remains ambiguous. Trimming cost V 1 base and J 4 bases, with 2 bases left between them. CDR1 and CDR2 from the germline V gene are SEHNR and FQNEAQ (reference sequence). The CDR3 is 12 residues long. In nucleotides, the CDR3 is TGTGCCAGCAGCTTAGGTTACAATGAGCAGTTCTTC. Amino acids: CASSLGYNEQFF.

The J gene is TRBJ2-3, the V gene TRBV7-8, with D unresolved. Deletions cut 2 bases from V and 4 bases from J, with 13 bases between. This CDR3 contains 15 residues. Looked up from germline, CDR1 is SGHVS and CDR2 is FQNEAQ. The CDR3 loop reads CASSLISYGADTQYF. DNA for the CDR3: TGTGCCAGCAGCTTAATTAGTTATGGGGCAGATACGCAGTATTTT.

The chain recombines TRBV6-4 with TRBJ1-5; perhaps TRBD1 as D (5 bases). Trimming shortened V by 0 bases and J by 9 bases, and 15 bases separated the two germline ends. The CDR3 covers 15 residues. The V gene's germline CDR1 is MRHNA and CDR2 SNTAGT. CDR3 loop: CASSDSRGDPGPQHF. DNA of the CDR3: TGTGCCAGCAGTGACTCGAGAGGGGATCCCGGGCCCCAGCATTTT.

The V gene is TRBV30, the J gene TRBJ1-3, with TRBD1 as a possible D gene (5 bases). Looked up from germline, CDR1 is GTSNPN and CDR2 is SVGIG (reference sequence). The CDR3 loop spans 14 amino acids. The V end was cut by 0 bases, the J end by 4 bases, with 10 bases between. The CDR3 DNA reads TGTGCCTGGAGTGTAGACAGTTTCGGAAACACCATATATTTT. Amino acids: CAWSVDSFGNTIYF.

The CDR3 protein is CASSLDRGPRYTF. The CDR3 DNA follows: TGCGCCAGCAGCTTGGACCGCGGACCTCGCTACACCTTC. The V gene is TRBV5-1, the J gene TRBJ1-2; D is ambiguous. Germline V lookup: CDR1 SGHRS, CDR2 YFSETQ. Trimming shortened V by 0 bases and J by 9 bases, and 12 bases separated the two germline ends. This CDR3 has 13 amino acids.

The V call is TRBV20-1, the J call TRBJ2-1; unclear D gene. With 3 bases removed from V and 4 bases from J, the gap between germline ends came to 19 bases. Per the germline V gene, CDR1 is DFQATT and CDR2 is SNEGSKA (reference sequence). The CDR3 is 16 amino acids. CDR3 sequence: CSASVPGPTLYNEQFF. CDR3 bases: TGCAGTGCTAGTGTCCCCGGCCCGACCCTATACAATGAGCAGTTCTTC.

J is TRBJ2-7 and V is TRBV28; D possibly corresponds to TRBD2 (5 bases). This CDR3 region has 15 residues. From germline, CDR1 is MDHEN and CDR2 SYDVKM. The germline V and J ends were trimmed by 6 bases and 4 bases, with 19 bases remaining between them. This CDR3 reads CASSHHQPGLYEQYF. Here the CDR3 DNA reads TGTGCCAGCAGCCACCACCAGCCTGGACTTTACGAGCAGTACTTC.